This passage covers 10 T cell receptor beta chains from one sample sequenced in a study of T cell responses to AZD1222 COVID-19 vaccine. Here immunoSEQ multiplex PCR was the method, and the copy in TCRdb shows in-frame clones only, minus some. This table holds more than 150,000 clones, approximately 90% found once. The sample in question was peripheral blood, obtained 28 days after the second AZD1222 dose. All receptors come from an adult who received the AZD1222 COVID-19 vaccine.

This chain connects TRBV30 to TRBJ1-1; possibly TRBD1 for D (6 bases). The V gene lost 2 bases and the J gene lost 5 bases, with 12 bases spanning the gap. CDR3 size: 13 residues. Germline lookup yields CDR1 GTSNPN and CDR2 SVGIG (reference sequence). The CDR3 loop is CAWSWGAWTEAFF. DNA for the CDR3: TGTGCCTGGAGTTGGGGGGCTTGGACTGAAGCTTTCTTT.

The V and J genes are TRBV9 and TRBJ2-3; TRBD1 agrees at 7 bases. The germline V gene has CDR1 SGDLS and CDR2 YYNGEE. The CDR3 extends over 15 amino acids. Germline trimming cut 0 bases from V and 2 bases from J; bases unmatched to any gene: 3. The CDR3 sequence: CASSVGGQFTDTQYF. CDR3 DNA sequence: TGTGCCAGCAGCGTAGGGGGACAGTTCACAGATACGCAGTATTTT. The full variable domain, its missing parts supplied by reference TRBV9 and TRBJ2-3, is DSGVTQTPKHLITATGQRVTLRCSPRSGDLSVYWYQQSLDQGLQFLIQYYNGEERAKGNILERFSAQQFPDLHSELNLSSLELGDSALYFCASSVGGQFTDTQYFGPGTRLTVL.

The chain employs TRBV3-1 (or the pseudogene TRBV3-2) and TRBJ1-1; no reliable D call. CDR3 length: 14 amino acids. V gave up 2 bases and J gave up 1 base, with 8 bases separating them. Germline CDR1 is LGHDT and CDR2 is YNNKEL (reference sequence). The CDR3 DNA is TGTGCCAGCAGCCAAAGGTCGAGGAACACTGAAGCTTTCTTT. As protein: CASSQRSRNTEAFF.

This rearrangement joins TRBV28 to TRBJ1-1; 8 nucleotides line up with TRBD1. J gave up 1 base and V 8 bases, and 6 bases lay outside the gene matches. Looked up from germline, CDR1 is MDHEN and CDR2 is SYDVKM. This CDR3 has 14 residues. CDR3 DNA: TGTGCCAGCCTCGAGGGGACAGGGAACACTGAAGCTTTCTTT. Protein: CASLEGTGNTEAFF.

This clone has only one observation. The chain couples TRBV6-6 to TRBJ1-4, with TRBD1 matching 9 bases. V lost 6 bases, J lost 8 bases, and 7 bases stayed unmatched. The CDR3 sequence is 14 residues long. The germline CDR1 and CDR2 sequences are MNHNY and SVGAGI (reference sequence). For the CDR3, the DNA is TGTGCCAGCAGACCGGGACAGGGCTTAGAAAAACTGTTTTTT. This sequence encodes CASRPGQGLEKLFF.

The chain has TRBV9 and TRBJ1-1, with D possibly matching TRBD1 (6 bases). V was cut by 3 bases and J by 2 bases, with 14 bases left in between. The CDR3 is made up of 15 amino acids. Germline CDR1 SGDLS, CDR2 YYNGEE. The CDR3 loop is CASSGPTGLNTEAFF. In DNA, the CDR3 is TGTGCCAGCAGCGGCCCCACAGGGCTTAACACTGAAGCTTTCTTT.

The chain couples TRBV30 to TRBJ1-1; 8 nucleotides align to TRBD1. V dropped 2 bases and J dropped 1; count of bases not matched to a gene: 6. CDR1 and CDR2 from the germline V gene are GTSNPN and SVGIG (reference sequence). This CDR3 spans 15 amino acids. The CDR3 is CAWSRNDRGNTEAFF. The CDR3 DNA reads TGTGCCTGGAGTCGGAACGACAGGGGGAACACTGAAGCTTTCTTT.

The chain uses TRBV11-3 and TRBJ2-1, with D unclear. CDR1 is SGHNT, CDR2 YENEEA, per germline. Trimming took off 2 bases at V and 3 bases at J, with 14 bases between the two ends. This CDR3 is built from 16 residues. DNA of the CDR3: TGTGCCAGCAGCTTATTGGTATTAGCCGACTACAATGAGCAGTTCTTC. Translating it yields CASSLLVLADYNEQFF. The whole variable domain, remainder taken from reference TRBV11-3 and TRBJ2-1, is EAGVVQSPRYKIIEKKQPVAFWCNPISGHNTLYWYLQNLGQGPELLIRYENEEAVDDSQLPKDRFSAERLKGVDSTLKIQPAELGDSAVYLCASSLLVLADYNEQFFGPGTRLTVL.

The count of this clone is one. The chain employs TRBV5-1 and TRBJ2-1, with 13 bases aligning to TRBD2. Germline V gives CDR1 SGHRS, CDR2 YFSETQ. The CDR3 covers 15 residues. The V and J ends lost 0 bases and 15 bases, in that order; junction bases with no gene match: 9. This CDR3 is CASSLDGLAGALPFF. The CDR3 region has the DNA TGCGCCAGCAGCTTGGATGGACTAGCGGGAGCGCTCCCGTTCTTC.

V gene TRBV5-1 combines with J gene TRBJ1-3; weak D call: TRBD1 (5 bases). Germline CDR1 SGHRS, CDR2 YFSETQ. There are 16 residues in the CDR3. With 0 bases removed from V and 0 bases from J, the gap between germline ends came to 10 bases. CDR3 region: CASSLAGGASGNTIYF. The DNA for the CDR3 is TGCGCCAGCAGCTTGGCCGGTGGGGCCTCTGGAAACACCATATATTTT.